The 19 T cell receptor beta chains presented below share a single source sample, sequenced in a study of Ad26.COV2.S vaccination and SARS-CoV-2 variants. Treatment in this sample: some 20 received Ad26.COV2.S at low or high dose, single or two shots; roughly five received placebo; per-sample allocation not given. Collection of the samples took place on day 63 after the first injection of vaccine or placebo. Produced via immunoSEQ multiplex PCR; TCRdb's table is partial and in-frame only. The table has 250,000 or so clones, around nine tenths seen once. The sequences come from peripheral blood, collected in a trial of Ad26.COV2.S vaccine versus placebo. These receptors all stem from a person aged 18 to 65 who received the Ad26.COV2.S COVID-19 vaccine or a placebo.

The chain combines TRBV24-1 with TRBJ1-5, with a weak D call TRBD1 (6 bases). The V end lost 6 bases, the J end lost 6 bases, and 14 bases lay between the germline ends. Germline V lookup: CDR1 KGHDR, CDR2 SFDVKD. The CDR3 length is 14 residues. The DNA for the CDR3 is TGTGCCACCAGTAGGGCAGGGGTCGTTCAGCCCCAGCATTTT. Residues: CATSRAGVVQPQHF.

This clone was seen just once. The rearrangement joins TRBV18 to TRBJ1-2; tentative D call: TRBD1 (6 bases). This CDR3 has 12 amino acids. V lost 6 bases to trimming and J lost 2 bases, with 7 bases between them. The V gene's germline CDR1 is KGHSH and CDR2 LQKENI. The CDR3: CASSTGNYGYTF. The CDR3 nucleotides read TGTGCCAGCTCTACAGGGAACTATGGCTACACCTTC.

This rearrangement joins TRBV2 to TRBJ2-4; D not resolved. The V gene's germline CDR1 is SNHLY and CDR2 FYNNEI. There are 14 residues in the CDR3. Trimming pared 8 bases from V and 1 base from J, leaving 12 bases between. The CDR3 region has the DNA TGTGCCAGCGGCCTCGGACGGGCCAAAAACATTCAGTACTTC. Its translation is CASGLGRAKNIQYF.

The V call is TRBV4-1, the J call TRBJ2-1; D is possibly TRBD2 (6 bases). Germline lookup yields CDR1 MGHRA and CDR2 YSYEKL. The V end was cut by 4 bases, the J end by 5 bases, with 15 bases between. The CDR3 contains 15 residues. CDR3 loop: CASSRGTSQNNEQFF. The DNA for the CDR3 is TGCGCCAGCAGCCGAGGAACTAGCCAGAACAATGAGCAGTTCTTC.

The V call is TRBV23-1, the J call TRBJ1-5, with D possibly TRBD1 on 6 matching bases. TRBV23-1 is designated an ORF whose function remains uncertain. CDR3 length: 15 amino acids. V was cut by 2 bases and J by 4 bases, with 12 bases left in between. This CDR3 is CASSQKGQGNQPQHF. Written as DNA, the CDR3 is TGCGCCAGCAGTCAAAAGGGGCAGGGGAATCAGCCCCAGCATTTT.

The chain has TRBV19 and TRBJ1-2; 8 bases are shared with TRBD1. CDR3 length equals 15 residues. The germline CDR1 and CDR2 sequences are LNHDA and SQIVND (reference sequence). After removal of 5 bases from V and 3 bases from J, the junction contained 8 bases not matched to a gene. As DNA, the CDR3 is TGTGCCAGTAGTTCGAACTTGGACAGGGACTATGGCTACACCTTC. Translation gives CASSSNLDRDYGYTF.

In DNA form, the CDR3 reads TGTGCCAGCACCAGGCGAAGAGGGGGCAGCACAGATACGCAGTATTTT. Its protein is CASTRRRGGSTDTQYF. The chain is built from TRBV27 and TRBJ2-3; 7 nucleotides agree with TRBD1. V was clipped by 7 bases and J by 0 bases; unmatched bases: 10. CDR3 length: 16 residues. The germline CDR1 and CDR2 sequences are MNHEY and SMNVEV (reference sequence).

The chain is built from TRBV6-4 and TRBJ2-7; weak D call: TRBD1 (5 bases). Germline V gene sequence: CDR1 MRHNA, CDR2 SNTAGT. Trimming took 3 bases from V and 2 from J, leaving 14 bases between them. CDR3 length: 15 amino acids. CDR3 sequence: CASSDSQQGPYEQYV. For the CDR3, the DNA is TGTGCCAGCAGTGATTCCCAGCAGGGTCCCTACGAGCAGTACGTC.

The CDR3 loop reads CAWKVARGYNEQFF. CDR3 sequence (DNA): TGTGCCTGGAAGGTTGCTCGGGGTTACAATGAGCAGTTCTTC. The chain is built from TRBV30 and TRBJ2-1, with D possibly TRBD2 on 5 matching bases. Trimming removed 4 bases at V and 4 bases at J, with 14 bases between. The CDR3 contains 14 residues. CDR1 is GTSNPN, CDR2 SVGIG, per germline (reference sequence).

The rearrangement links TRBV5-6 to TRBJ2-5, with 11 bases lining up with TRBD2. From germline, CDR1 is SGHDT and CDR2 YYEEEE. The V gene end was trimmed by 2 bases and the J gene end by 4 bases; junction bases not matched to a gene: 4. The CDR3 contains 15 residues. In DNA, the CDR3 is TGTGCCAGCAGCTTCACTAGCGGGAGTTCAGAGACCCAGTACTTC. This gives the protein CASSFTSGSSETQYF.

CDR3 protein: CASSLSILSPGVHEQYF. CDR3 nucleotides: TGTGCCAGCAGTTTATCGATACTGTCCCCGGGAGTCCACGAGCAGTACTTC. This rearrangement joins TRBV27 to TRBJ2-7; possible D gene TRBD2, 6 bases. The CDR3 has 17 residues. CDR1 and CDR2 (germline): MNHEY, SMNVEV (reference sequence). V was trimmed by 0 bases and J by 5 bases, leaving 20 bases between them.

This CDR3 is CATAKDSYRAHEQYF. The CDR3 DNA reads as TGTGCCACCGCCAAGGACAGTTATAGGGCCCACGAGCAGTACTTC. The chain joins TRBV18 to TRBJ2-7, with D maybe TRBD1 (6 bases). Germline V gives CDR1 KGHSH, CDR2 LQKENI. Deletions cut 10 bases from V and 5 bases from J, with 24 bases between. The CDR3 contains 15 residues. Using reference TRBV18 and TRBJ2-7 for the parts outside the CDR3, the full variable domain is NAGVMQNPRHLVRRRGQEARLRCSPMKGHSHVYWYRQLPEEGLKFMVYLQKENIIDESGMPKERFSAEFPKEGPSILRIQQVVRGDSAAYFCATAKDSYRAHEQYFGPGTRLTVT.

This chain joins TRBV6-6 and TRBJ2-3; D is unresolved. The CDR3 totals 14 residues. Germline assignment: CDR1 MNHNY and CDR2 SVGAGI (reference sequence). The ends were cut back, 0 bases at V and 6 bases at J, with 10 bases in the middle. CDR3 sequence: CASSYSEQRDTQYF. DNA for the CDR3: TGTGCCAGCAGTTACTCGGAACAGCGTGATACGCAGTATTTT.

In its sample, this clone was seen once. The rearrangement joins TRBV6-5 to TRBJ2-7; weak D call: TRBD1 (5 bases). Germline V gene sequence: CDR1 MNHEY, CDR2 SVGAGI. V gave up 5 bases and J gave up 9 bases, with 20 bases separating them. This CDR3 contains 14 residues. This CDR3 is CASSIGAQELGQYF. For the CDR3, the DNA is TGTGCCAGCAGTATTGGGGCCCAGGAACTGGGGCAGTACTTC.

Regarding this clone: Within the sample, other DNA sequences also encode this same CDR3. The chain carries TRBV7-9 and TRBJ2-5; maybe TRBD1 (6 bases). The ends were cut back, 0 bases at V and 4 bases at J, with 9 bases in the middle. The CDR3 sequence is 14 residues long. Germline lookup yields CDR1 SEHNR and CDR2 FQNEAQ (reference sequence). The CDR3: CASSLAQGGETQYF. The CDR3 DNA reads TGTGCCAGCAGCTTAGCACAGGGTGGAGAGACCCAGTACTTC.

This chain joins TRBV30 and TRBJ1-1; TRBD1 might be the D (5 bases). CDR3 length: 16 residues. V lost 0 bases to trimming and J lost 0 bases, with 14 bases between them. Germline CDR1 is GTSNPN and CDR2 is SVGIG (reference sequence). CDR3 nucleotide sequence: TGTGCCTGGAGTGTAGGCCTTGGGGGGATGAACACTGAAGCTTTCTTT. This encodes CAWSVGLGGMNTEAFF.

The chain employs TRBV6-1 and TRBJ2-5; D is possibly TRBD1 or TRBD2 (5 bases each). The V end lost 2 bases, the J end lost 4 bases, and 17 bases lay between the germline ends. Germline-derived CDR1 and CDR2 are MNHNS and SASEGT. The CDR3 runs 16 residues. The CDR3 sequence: CASSEYVGVGPETQYF. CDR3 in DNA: TGTGCCAGCAGTGAATACGTCGGGGTGGGGCCAGAGACCCAGTACTTC.

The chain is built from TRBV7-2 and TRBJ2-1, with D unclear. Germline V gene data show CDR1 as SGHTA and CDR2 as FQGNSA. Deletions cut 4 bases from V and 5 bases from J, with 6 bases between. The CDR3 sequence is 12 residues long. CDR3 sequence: CASSSPHNEQFF. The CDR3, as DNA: TGTGCCAGCAGCTCCCCTCACAATGAGCAGTTCTTC.

The chain's CDR3 is CASSMSRGGQPQHF. CDR3 in DNA: TGTGCCAGTAGTATGTCTAGGGGCGGGCAGCCCCAGCATTTT. The gene calls are TRBV19 and TRBJ1-5, with D perhaps TRBD1 (5 bases). This CDR3 comprises 14 residues. Germline V lookup: CDR1 LNHDA, CDR2 SQIVND (reference sequence). Deletions cut 3 bases from V and 7 bases from J, with 13 bases between. Full variable domain (rest looked up from reference TRBV19 and TRBJ1-5): DGGITQSPKYLFRKEGQNVTLSCEQNLNHDAMYWYRQDPGQGLRLIYYSQIVNDFQKGDIAEGYSVSREKKESFPLTVTSAQKNPTAFYLCASSMSRGGQPQHFGDGTRLSIL.